This T cell receptor beta chain was sequenced during a study of shared clonotypes between healthy human individuals. The CDR3 extends over 16 amino acids. Trimming took 0 bases from V and 5 from J; bases not matched to a gene: 7. Germline CDR1 MNHNY, CDR2 SVGAGI (reference sequence). Regarding the study as a whole: Sharing of clonotypes among donors was expected to vary with sequencing depth. Larger richness was generally estimated for naive than memory subsets.

Comments on this clone: Its antigen remains unknown.

Sorted-subset replicate PCRs used about 200 ng DNA, approximately 27,000 T cell genomes. Measured with immunoSEQ multiplex PCR; TCRdb has only the in-frame clones, and not every one. This table holds about 980,000 clones, approximately 80% found once. Healthy HIV-negative adults without recent acute infections or vaccinations served as donors. The chain has TRBV6-6 and TRBJ2-7, with TRBD2 matching over 10 bases. Sequenced material: memory CD4+ T cells sorted from blood. Subset indicated: CD45RA-negative fraction. The receptor was isolated from a man aged 18 to 35 in good health. CDR3 sequence: CASSYSPSGRWNEQYF. CDR3 in DNA: TGTGCCAGCAGTTACTCTCCTAGCGGGAGATGGAACGAGCAGTACTTC.